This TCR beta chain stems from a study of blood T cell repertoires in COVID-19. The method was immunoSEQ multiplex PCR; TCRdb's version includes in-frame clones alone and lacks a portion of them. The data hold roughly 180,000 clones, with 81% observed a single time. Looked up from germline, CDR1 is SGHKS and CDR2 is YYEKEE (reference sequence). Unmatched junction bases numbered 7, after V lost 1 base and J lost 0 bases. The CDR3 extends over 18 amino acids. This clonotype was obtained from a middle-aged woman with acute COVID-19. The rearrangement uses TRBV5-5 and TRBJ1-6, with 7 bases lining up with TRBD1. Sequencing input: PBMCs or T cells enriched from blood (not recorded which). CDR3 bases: TGTGCCAGCAGCTTGCTTTTACAGGGGAGCTCCTATAATTCACCCCTCCACTTT. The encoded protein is CASSLLLQGSSYNSPLHF.